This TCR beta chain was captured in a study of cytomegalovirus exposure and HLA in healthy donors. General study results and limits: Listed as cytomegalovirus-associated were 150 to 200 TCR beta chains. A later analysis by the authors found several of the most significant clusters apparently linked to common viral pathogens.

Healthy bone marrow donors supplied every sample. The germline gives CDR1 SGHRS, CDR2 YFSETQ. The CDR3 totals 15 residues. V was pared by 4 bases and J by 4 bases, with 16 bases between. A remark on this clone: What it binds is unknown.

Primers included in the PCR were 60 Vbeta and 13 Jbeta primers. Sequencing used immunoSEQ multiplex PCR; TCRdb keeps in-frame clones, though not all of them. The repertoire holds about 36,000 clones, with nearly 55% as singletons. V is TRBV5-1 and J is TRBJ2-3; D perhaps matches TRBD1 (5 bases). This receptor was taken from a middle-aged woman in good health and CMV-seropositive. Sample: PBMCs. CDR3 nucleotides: TGCGCCAGCAGCCCCGACAGTTTGGACGCAGATACGCAGTATTTT. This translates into CASSPDSLDADTQYF.